Presented here are 9 T cell receptor beta chains from one specimen sequenced in a study of beta chain features in type 1 diabetes (dated by TCRdb to between 2018 and 2020). Library generation was performed with the immunoSEQ multiplex PCR assay. All of the isolated RNA was reverse transcribed with the High Capacity cDNA Reverse Transcription Kit, so expressed TCRB transcripts were sequenced. TCRdb limited this immuneACCESS table to in-frame rearrangements with V and J called. A share of clones is missing; checked studies link under half to unresolved V genes, and the rest is unexplained. Present in this sample are around 13,000 clones, approximately 47% of which were seen just once. More than 0.75% of the sample belongs to the ten largest clones. Specimen: stem cell memory CD4+ T cells from blood. The cell subset or site label, as the study defines it: stem cell-like memory CD4+ T cells. Receptor source: a man between 18 and 35 years old in good health.

This clone was detected a few times. The J gene is TRBJ2-5, the V gene TRBV5-5; no clear D. V gave up 0 bases and J gave up 2 bases, with 8 bases separating them. The CDR3 has 14 amino acids. Germline V gene data show CDR1 as SGHKS and CDR2 as YYEKEE (reference sequence). CDR3 in amino acids: CASSLVHPQETQYF. CDR3 DNA: TGTGCCAGCAGCTTGGTACATCCACAAGAGACCCAGTACTTC. The full variable domain, its missing parts supplied by reference TRBV5-5 and TRBJ2-5, is DAGVTQSPTHLIKTRGQQVTLRCSPISGHKSVSWYQQVLGQGPQFIFQYYEKEERGRGNFPDRFSARQFPNYSSELNVNALLLGDSALYLCASSLVHPQETQYFGPGTRLLVL.

This chain uses TRBV2 with TRBJ1-4; D is perhaps TRBD1 (6 bases). The germline V gene encodes CDR1 SNHLY and CDR2 FYNNEI. V lost 3 bases to trimming and J lost 7 bases, with 18 bases between them. This CDR3 has 16 residues. The CDR3 protein is CASSDPGGPQGEKLFF. The DNA of the CDR3 is TGTGCCAGCAGTGATCCAGGTGGACCACAGGGTGAAAAACTGTTTTTT.

The V gene is TRBV7-2, the J gene TRBJ1-2; tentatively, D is TRBD1 (6 bases). CDR1 and CDR2 (germline): SGHTA, FQGNSA. The CDR3 covers 14 residues. V gave up 2 bases and J gave up 6 bases, with 13 bases separating them. DNA for the CDR3: TGTGCCAGCAGCTTAAGGGGGAAAATTGATGGCTACACCTTC. The encoded protein is CASSLRGKIDGYTF.

The rearrangement joins TRBV10-1 to TRBJ2-5; possible D gene TRBD1, 5 bases. The CDR3 is 14 residues long. V shed 3 bases and J shed 5 bases, with 13 bases lying between them. Germline V gene lookup returns CDR1 WNHNN and CDR2 SYGVQD (reference sequence). CDR3 DNA: TGCGCCAGCAGTGAAGGTGACAGACGGGAGACCCAGTACTTC. Amino acids: CASSEGDRRETQYF.

This clone has just a few counts. V is TRBV7-2 and J is TRBJ2-3; 9 bases agree with TRBD2. V lost 1 base and J lost 0; bases outside the gene matches: 5. Germline assignment: CDR1 SGHTA and CDR2 FQGNSA. This CDR3 has 17 residues. The CDR3 is CASSLVGTSLSTDTQYF. Here the CDR3 DNA reads TGTGCCAGCAGCTTAGTTGGGACTAGCCTTAGCACAGATACGCAGTATTTT.

The chain couples TRBV4-2 to TRBJ1-4; 7 nucleotides line up with TRBD1. Germline lookup yields CDR1 LGHNA and CDR2 YNFKEQ. V shed 1 base and J 5 bases; nucleotides not matched to a gene: 4. This CDR3 comprises 15 residues. CDR3: CASSQVGQENEKLFF. CDR3 in DNA: TGTGCCAGCAGCCAAGTAGGACAGGAGAATGAAAAACTGTTTTTT.

The chain carries TRBV7-7 and TRBJ2-5; 7 positions match TRBD1. Per germline, CDR1 SSHAT and CDR2 FNYEAQ (reference sequence). This CDR3 is built from 17 residues. The junction had 18 bases not matched to a gene; V was cut back by 6 bases and J by 5 bases. The CDR3 region is CASSSRPQGRPGETQYF. The DNA of the CDR3 is TGTGCCAGCAGTTCAAGACCACAGGGGAGACCAGGGGAGACCCAGTACTTC.

The rearrangement uses TRBV1 and TRBJ1-2; TRBD1 is the table's D call, not checked against the DNA. TRBV1 is a recognized pseudogene. This CDR3 has 15 amino acids. This CDR3 is CTSSQVWTGDYGYTF. The DNA of the CDR3 is TGCACCAGCAGCCAAGTGTGGACAGGGGACTATGGCTACACCTTC.

This clone was picked up a small number of times. The gene calls are TRBV9 and TRBJ2-2, with unresolved D. Trimming stripped 0 bases from V and 4 bases from J, with 4 bases between. The V gene's germline CDR1 is SGDLS and CDR2 YYNGEE. This CDR3 comprises 13 residues. CDR3 sequence reads: CASSVAITGELFF. CDR3 sequence (DNA): TGTGCCAGCAGCGTAGCTATCACCGGGGAGCTGTTTTTT.